This is a list of T cell receptor beta chains from one sample in a study of cytomegalovirus exposure and HLA in healthy donors. Only in-frame clones appear in the TCRdb table, and some are missing; sequencing was by immunoSEQ multiplex PCR. The table includes roughly 240,000 clones, roughly 78% detected once. Sequencing used PBMCs. The receptors were sampled from a boy between 10 and 17 years old in good health and CMV-seronegative. Each CDR3 is given without its conserved first and last residue.

v_call: TRBV12-5
j_call: TRBJ2-2
cdr3_aa: ASGLRQVFTGELF

v_call: TRBV7-6
j_call: TRBJ2-5
cdr3_aa: ASSLAPGGQDQETQY

v_call: TRBV6-6
j_call: TRBJ2-5
cdr3_aa: ASSRGQGETQY

v_call: TRBV7-8
j_call: TRBJ2-4
cdr3_aa: ASSFFPGQGANIQY

v_call: TRBV27
j_call: TRBJ1-1
cdr3_aa: ASSYRGPNTEAF

v_call: TRBV10-3
j_call: TRBJ1-5
cdr3_aa: AISEAGTRNQPQH

v_call: TRBV15
j_call: TRBJ1-4
cdr3_aa: ATSRAREGDEKLF

v_call: TRBV6-1
j_call: TRBJ1-3
cdr3_aa: ASSVDQVSTIY

v_call: TRBV5-4
j_call: TRBJ2-7
cdr3_aa: ASSLDRLFGEQY

v_call: TRBV5-1
j_call: TRBJ2-7
cdr3_aa: ASTRDRVEEQY

v_call: TRBV11-2
j_call: TRBJ1-3
cdr3_aa: ASSLFGGGGTIY

v_call: TRBV27
j_call: TRBJ2-3
cdr3_aa: ASRLTGVGTQY

v_call: TRBV5-1
j_call: TRBJ2-5
cdr3_aa: ASSLRLQDVTQY

v_call: TRBV5-6
j_call: TRBJ1-1
cdr3_aa: ASKRQGNTEAF

v_call: TRBV18
j_call: TRBJ2-7
cdr3_aa: ASSPAGTGGYEQY

v_call: TRBV6-5
j_call: TRBJ1-1
cdr3_aa: ASSFRGLNTEAF

v_call: TRBV11-2
j_call: TRBJ1-3
cdr3_aa: ASSLGARTTRGGNTIY

v_call: TRBV18
j_call: TRBJ1-5
cdr3_aa: ASSPQQGNDQPQH

v_call: TRBV4-1
j_call: TRBJ1-2
cdr3_aa: ASSQRDGGTYGYT

v_call: TRBV29-1
j_call: TRBJ2-1
cdr3_aa: SVEDFHNEQF

v_call: TRBV6-1
j_call: TRBJ2-7
cdr3_aa: ASIPGQGATYEQY

v_call: TRBV7-9
j_call: TRBJ1-2
cdr3_aa: ASSFESQAPYGYT

v_call: TRBV7-8
j_call: TRBJ2-3
cdr3_aa: ASSLGGLGDADTQY

v_call: TRBV5-1
j_call: TRBJ1-4
cdr3_aa: ASSRDRALREKLF

v_call: TRBV19
j_call: TRBJ2-1
cdr3_aa: ASSTDRDRRNEQF

v_call: TRBV19
j_call: TRBJ1-3
cdr3_aa: ASSIGHSSGNTIY

v_call: TRBV5-1
j_call: TRBJ1-2
cdr3_aa: ASSLDSYGYT

v_call: TRBV5-1
j_call: TRBJ1-2
cdr3_aa: ASSMGQGACGYT

v_call: TRBV6-5
j_call: TRBJ1-2
cdr3_aa: ASRIQGLDYGYT

v_call: TRBV5-1
j_call: TRBJ1-2
cdr3_aa: ASSPTRGGYT

v_call: TRBV5-6
j_call: TRBJ1-1
cdr3_aa: ASTSRGNTEAF

v_call: TRBV28
j_call: TRBJ2-5
cdr3_aa: ASRRSGDVTQY

v_call: TRBV6-1
j_call: TRBJ2-5
cdr3_aa: ASSEAGTSLGETQY